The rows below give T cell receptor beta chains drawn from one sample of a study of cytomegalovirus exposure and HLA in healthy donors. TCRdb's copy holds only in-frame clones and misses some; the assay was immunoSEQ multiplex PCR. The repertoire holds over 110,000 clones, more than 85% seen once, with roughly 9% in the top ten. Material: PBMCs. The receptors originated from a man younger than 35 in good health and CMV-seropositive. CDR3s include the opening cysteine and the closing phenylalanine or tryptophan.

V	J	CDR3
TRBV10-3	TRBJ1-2	CAISEATGSVYGYTF
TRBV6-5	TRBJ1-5	CASSYGRGGNQPQHF
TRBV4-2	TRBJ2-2	CASSQVSGELFF
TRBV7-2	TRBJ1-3	CASSLVRGGNTIYF
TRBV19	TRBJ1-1	CASSPPQVPREAFF
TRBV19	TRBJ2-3	CASSIDRLAGGSDTQYF
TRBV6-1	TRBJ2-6	CASSPIPSGANVLTF
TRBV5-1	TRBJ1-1	CASSPGGGRGEAFF
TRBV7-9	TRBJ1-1	CASSLVPNTEAFF
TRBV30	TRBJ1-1	CATGRTEAFF
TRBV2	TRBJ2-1	CASSAGSSGSEQFF
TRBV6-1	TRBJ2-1	CASSRDYRDEQFF
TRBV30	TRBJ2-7	CAWGQISAGEQYF
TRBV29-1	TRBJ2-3	CSVDSGTDTQYF
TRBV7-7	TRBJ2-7	CASSLRDRSPQYF
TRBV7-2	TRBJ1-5	CASSSKQGARQPQHF
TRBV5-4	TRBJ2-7	CASSLDFDYEQYF
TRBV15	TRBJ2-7	CATSRDSGGLYEQYF
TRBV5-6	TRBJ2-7	CASSLDSGPVYYEQYF
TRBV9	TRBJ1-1	CASGTGGGTEAFF
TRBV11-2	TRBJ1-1	CASSQGVNTEAFF
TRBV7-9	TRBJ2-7	CASSEGSTGGTYEQYF
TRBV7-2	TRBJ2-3	CASSLAVGGGSSTDTQYF
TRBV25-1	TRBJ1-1	CASKGQGNTEAFF
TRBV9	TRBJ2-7	CASSERGGYEQYF
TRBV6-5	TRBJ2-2	CASSSQRMGELFF
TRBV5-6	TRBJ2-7	CASSLEGTPNF
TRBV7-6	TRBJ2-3	CASSLQGAGGDTQYF
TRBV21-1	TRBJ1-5	CASIKDRYNQPQHF
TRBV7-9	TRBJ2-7	CASVGDYEQYF
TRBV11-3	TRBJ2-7	CASSFGGNYEQYF
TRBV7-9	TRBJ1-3	CASSLVPRGNTIYF
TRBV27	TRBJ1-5	CASSLSALGNQPQHF
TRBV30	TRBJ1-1	CASGVWNTEAFF
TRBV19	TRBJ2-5	CASTARRTGGKETQYF
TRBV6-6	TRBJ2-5	CASSTRDKGTQYF
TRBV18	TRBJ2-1	CASSRSTGEPEQFF
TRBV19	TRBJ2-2	CASSILPGVNTGELFF
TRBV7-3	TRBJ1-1	CASSTGQGLAEAFF
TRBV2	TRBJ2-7	CASRSVSYEQYF
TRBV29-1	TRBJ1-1	CSGERRTWGGANTEAFF
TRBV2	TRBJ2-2	CASRYRTGNVGELFF
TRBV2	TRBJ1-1	CASKVQMNTEAFF
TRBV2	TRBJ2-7	CASSESGYEQYF
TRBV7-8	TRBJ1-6	CASSLAEEGDSPLHF
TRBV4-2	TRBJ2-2	CASSQDPQGFTGELFF
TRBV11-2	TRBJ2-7	CASSTGTSQNEQYF
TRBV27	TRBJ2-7	CASKHRTEPYEQYF
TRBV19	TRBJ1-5	CASSPWGHPGVLNQPQHF
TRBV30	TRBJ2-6	CAWILAGVGANVLTF
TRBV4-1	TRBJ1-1	CASSQDPPRGATTEAFF
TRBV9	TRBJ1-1	CASSPPRAVEVGEAFF
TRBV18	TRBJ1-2	CASSQKGQGPYGYTF
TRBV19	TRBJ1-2	CASSIGGNGYTF
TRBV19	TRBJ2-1	CASSITTAGEQFF
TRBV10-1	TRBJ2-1	CASSTSGSYNEQFF
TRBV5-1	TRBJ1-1	CASSSRTGDTEAFF
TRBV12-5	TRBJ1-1	CASGLSGGTEAFF